The 8 T cell receptor beta chains below all came from one sample that was sequenced in a study of blood T cell repertoires in COVID-19. The method was immunoSEQ multiplex PCR; TCRdb's version includes in-frame clones alone and lacks a portion of them. The sample carries more than 130,000 clones, approximately 87% recorded once. Sequencing was performed on peripheral blood. These receptors were taken from a woman aged 40 to 50 with acute or convalescent COVID-19.

In DNA, the CDR3 is TGTGCCAGCAGCGCCGGGACTCCTCCCGGGGAGCTGTTTTTT. Amino acid sequence: CASSAGTPPGELFF. V usage is TRBV27 and J usage is TRBJ2-2; D perhaps matches TRBD2 (6 bases). Trimming took 6 bases from V and 6 from J, leaving 14 bases between them. Per the germline V gene, CDR1 is MNHEY and CDR2 is SMNVEV (reference sequence). This CDR3 has 14 residues.

CDR3 bases: TGTGCCAGCAGCTTCCGACTAGTTGGCCCCTACGAGCAGTACTTC. Translating gives CASSFRLVGPYEQYF. V gene TRBV5-6 combines with J gene TRBJ2-7; possibly TRBD2 for D (6 bases). Germline CDR1 is SGHDT and CDR2 is YYEEEE. The CDR3 length is 15 residues. The V gene lost 2 bases and the J gene lost 2 bases, with 14 bases spanning the gap. The full variable domain, in which reference TRBV5-6 and TRBJ2-7 provide the parts outside the CDR3, is DAGVTQSPTHLIKTRGQQVTLRCSPKSGHDTVSWYQQALGQGPQFIFQYYEEEERQRGNFPDRFSGHQFPNYSSELNVNALLLGDSALYLCASSFRLVGPYEQYFGPGTRLTVT.

This clone was counted once. This chain joins TRBV5-6 and TRBJ2-7, with unresolved D. Trimming removed 2 bases from V and 0 bases from J, with 9 bases in between. The CDR3 sequence is 14 residues long. CDR1 is SGHDT and CDR2 is YYEEEE in the germline V gene. The CDR3 reads CASSLIHSSYEQYF. The CDR3 bases are TGTGCCAGCAGCTTAATCCACAGCTCCTACGAGCAGTACTTC.

The sample holds one count of this clone. J is TRBJ2-4 and V is TRBV7-2; 7 nucleotides align to TRBD2. Germline V gene sequence: CDR1 SGHTA, CDR2 FQGNSA. Trimming cost V 5 bases and J 3 bases; bases outside gene matches: 7. The CDR3 is 15 residues long. The CDR3: CASSPPGRGKNIQYF. CDR3 bases: TGTGCCAGCAGCCCCCCGGGGAGGGGCAAAAACATTCAGTACTTC.

V is TRBV4-3 and J is TRBJ2-1, with 12 positions matching TRBD2. Looked up from germline, CDR1 is LGHNA and CDR2 is YSLEER. J gave up 8 bases and V 3 bases, and 17 bases lay outside the gene matches. The CDR3 covers 19 residues. The CDR3 loop reads CASSHPPLAGGPLLDEQFF. DNA for the CDR3: TGCGCCAGCAGCCACCCCCCCCTAGCGGGAGGGCCTCTATTGGATGAGCAGTTCTTC.

The chain recombines TRBV29-1 with TRBJ1-1; 11 bases map to TRBD1. Germline lookup yields CDR1 SQVTM and CDR2 ANQGSEA. The CDR3 loop spans 13 amino acids. J was trimmed by 6 bases and V by 7 bases; bases with no gene match: 7. The CDR3 spells CSGKDRGPSEAFF. The CDR3 DNA is TGCAGCGGTAAGGACAGGGGGCCCTCTGAAGCTTTCTTT.

This chain links TRBV28 with TRBJ1-3; D is possibly TRBD1 (6 bases). The CDR3 contains 15 residues. V was pared by 6 bases and J by 3 bases, with 15 bases between. From germline, CDR1 is MDHEN and CDR2 SYDVKM. CDR3 DNA: TGTGCCAGCAGACTTGCGGGGGCGCTTGGAAACACCATATATTTT. This translates into CASRLAGALGNTIYF.

V usage is TRBV5-4 and J usage is TRBJ1-1; D is ambiguous. V was pared by 0 bases and J by 0 bases, with 12 bases between. Germline V gives CDR1 SGHNT, CDR2 YYREEE (reference sequence). The CDR3 covers 16 residues. CDR3 bases: TGTGCCAGCAGCTTGGGTCCCCTACAGATGAACACTGAAGCTTTCTTT. Translating it yields CASSLGPLQMNTEAFF.